These T cell receptor beta chains were read from a single sample in a study of blood T cell repertoires in COVID-19. Data came from immunoSEQ multiplex PCR; TCRdb stores just in-frame clones and leaves some out. The sample lists roughly 63,000 clones, approximately 78% occurring once. Sequencing was done on a sample of peripheral blood. Every receptor here comes from a man older than 75 with acute or convalescent COVID-19. Each CDR3 is given with its conserved first and last residue. Fields, in order: clone size, J gene, V gene, D gene, CDR3 protein, CDR3 DNA. D genes are given only for firm matches. Clone size is stated in some rows and not others, as once, few, many or a class when expanded.

clone_size: .; j_call: TRBJ1-3; v_call: TRBV2; d_call: .; cdr3_aa: CASSEQFPSGNTIYF; cdr3_nt: TGTGCCAGCAGTGAACAGTTCCCCTCTGGAAACACCATATATTTT
clone_size: .; j_call: TRBJ2-2; v_call: TRBV19; d_call: TRBD2; cdr3_aa: CASNSGGAGTGELFF; cdr3_nt: TGTGCCAGTAATAGCGGGGGGGCCGGCACCGGGGAGCTGTTTTTT
clone_size: .; j_call: TRBJ1-1; v_call: TRBV12-3/TRBV12-4; d_call: .; cdr3_aa: CASSLSGIVFF; cdr3_nt: TGTGCCAGCAGTTTATCCGGGATTGTTTTCTTT
clone_size: .; j_call: TRBJ2-5; v_call: TRBV6-2/TRBV6-3; d_call: TRBD2; cdr3_aa: CASSRLAVQETQYF; cdr3_nt: TGTGCCAGCAGCCGACTAGCGGTACAAGAGACCCAGTACTTC
clone_size: .; j_call: TRBJ2-7; v_call: TRBV3-1/TRBV3-2; d_call: TRBD1; cdr3_aa: CASSQTAGGEWHEQYF; cdr3_nt: TGTGCCAGCAGCCAAACTGCAGGGGGCGAATGGCACGAGCAGTACTTC
clone_size: .; j_call: TRBJ1-1; v_call: TRBV5-6; d_call: .; cdr3_aa: CASSHPGPGTEAFF; cdr3_nt: TGTGCCAGCAGCCATCCAGGGCCCGGGACTGAAGCTTTCTTT
clone_size: .; j_call: TRBJ1-5; v_call: TRBV6-2/TRBV6-3; d_call: TRBD1; cdr3_aa: CASSYEIPGQGAQGSNQPQHF; cdr3_nt: TGTGCCAGCAGTTACGAGATACCGGGACAGGGGGCCCAAGGCAGCAATCAGCCCCAGCATTTT
clone_size: .; j_call: TRBJ1-2; v_call: TRBV2; d_call: .; cdr3_aa: CASSEDRDYGYTF; cdr3_nt: TGTGCCAGCAGTGAGGACAGAGACTATGGCTACACCTTC
clone_size: .; j_call: TRBJ1-5; v_call: TRBV19; d_call: TRBD1; cdr3_aa: CASSPEQGGQPQHF; cdr3_nt: TGTGCCAGTAGCCCCGAACAGGGGGGCCAGCCCCAGCATTTT
clone_size: few; j_call: TRBJ2-5; v_call: TRBV12-5; d_call: TRBD1; cdr3_aa: CASGSTGSLGETQYF; cdr3_nt: TGTGCTAGTGGTTCGACAGGGTCGCTGGGAGAGACCCAGTACTTC
clone_size: .; j_call: TRBJ1-1; v_call: TRBV3-1/TRBV3-2; d_call: .; cdr3_aa: CASSLRQGGTEAFF; cdr3_nt: TGTGCCAGCAGCTTACGTCAGGGTGGCACTGAAGCTTTCTTT
clone_size: .; j_call: TRBJ2-5; v_call: TRBV14; d_call: TRBD1; cdr3_aa: CASSQWTGGARETQYF; cdr3_nt: TGTGCCAGCAGCCAATGGACAGGGGGTGCCCGAGAGACCCAGTACTTC
clone_size: .; j_call: TRBJ2-7; v_call: TRBV5-6; d_call: TRBD1; cdr3_aa: CASSSTGGRYEQYF; cdr3_nt: TGTGCCAGCAGCTCGACAGGGGGGCGCTACGAGCAGTACTTC
clone_size: .; j_call: TRBJ1-3; v_call: TRBV18; d_call: .; cdr3_aa: CASSPETGSGAGNTIYF; cdr3_nt: TGTGCCAGCTCACCGGAAACAGGGTCTGGGGCTGGAAACACCATATATTTT
clone_size: .; j_call: TRBJ1-4; v_call: TRBV7-2; d_call: .; cdr3_aa: CASSLREEAYEKLFF; cdr3_nt: TGTGCCAGCAGCCTAAGAGAGGAGGCCTATGAAAAACTGTTTTTT
clone_size: .; j_call: TRBJ2-1; v_call: TRBV4-2; d_call: TRBD2; cdr3_aa: CASSQEASGGYKYNEQFF; cdr3_nt: TGTGCCAGCAGCCAAGAAGCTAGCGGGGGATACAAATACAATGAGCAGTTCTTC
clone_size: .; j_call: TRBJ2-7; v_call: TRBV7-2; d_call: TRBD2; cdr3_aa: CASSLRTSGTYEQYF; cdr3_nt: TGTGCCAGCAGCCTCAGGACTAGCGGGACCTACGAGCAGTACTTC
clone_size: .; j_call: TRBJ1-1; v_call: TRBV7-7; d_call: .; cdr3_aa: CASSPLIYGEENTEAFF; cdr3_nt: TGTGCCAGCAGCCCCCTTATTTATGGAGAGGAGAACACTGAAGCTTTCTTT
clone_size: .; j_call: TRBJ2-3; v_call: TRBV19; d_call: .; cdr3_aa: CASSIRGATDTQYF; cdr3_nt: TGTGCCAGTAGTATTCGGGGGGCCACAGATACGCAGTATTTT
clone_size: .; j_call: TRBJ1-1; v_call: TRBV3-1/TRBV3-2; d_call: .; cdr3_aa: CASSQDSEAFF; cdr3_nt: TGTGCCAGCAGCCAAGACAGTGAAGCTTTCTTT
clone_size: .; j_call: TRBJ2-6; v_call: TRBV5-1; d_call: TRBD1; cdr3_aa: CASSLPQGEGANVLTF; cdr3_nt: TGCGCCAGCAGCCTACCACAGGGGGAAGGGGCCAACGTCCTGACTTTC
clone_size: .; j_call: TRBJ2-7; v_call: TRBV6-5; d_call: TRBD1; cdr3_aa: CASSREQGSYEQYF; cdr3_nt: TGTGCCAGCAGTCGGGAACAGGGGTCCTACGAGCAGTACTTC
clone_size: .; j_call: TRBJ2-7; v_call: TRBV28; d_call: TRBD2; cdr3_aa: CASSPTGTSNYEQYF; cdr3_nt: TGTGCCAGCAGTCCCACCGGGACTAGCAATTACGAGCAGTACTTC
clone_size: .; j_call: TRBJ2-7; v_call: TRBV5-6; d_call: TRBD2; cdr3_aa: CASSPGLADGHSYEQYF; cdr3_nt: TGTGCCAGCAGCCCGGGACTAGCGGATGGGCATTCCTACGAGCAGTACTTC
clone_size: once; j_call: TRBJ2-3; v_call: TRBV19; d_call: TRBD2; cdr3_aa: CASSMVSGSGSDTQYF; cdr3_nt: TGTGCCAGTAGTATGGTAAGCGGGAGCGGCTCAGATACGCAGTATTTT
clone_size: .; j_call: TRBJ1-1; v_call: TRBV6-1; d_call: .; cdr3_aa: CASSDEQGRRTEAFF; cdr3_nt: TGTGCCAGCAGTGACGAACAGGGCCGACGCACTGAAGCTTTCTTT
clone_size: .; j_call: TRBJ1-6; v_call: TRBV19; d_call: .; cdr3_aa: CASSISSRDSPLHF; cdr3_nt: TGTGCCAGTAGTATATCTTCCCGGGATTCACCCCTCCACTTT
clone_size: .; j_call: TRBJ1-2; v_call: TRBV12-5; d_call: .; cdr3_aa: CASGLSPYGYTF; cdr3_nt: TGTGCTAGTGGTTTGAGCCCCTATGGCTACACCTTC
clone_size: .; j_call: TRBJ2-3; v_call: TRBV5-6; d_call: .; cdr3_aa: CASSGEGPGTDTQYF; cdr3_nt: TGTGCCAGCTCCGGAGAGGGCCCGGGCACAGATACGCAGTATTTT
clone_size: .; j_call: TRBJ2-1; v_call: TRBV30; d_call: TRBD2; cdr3_aa: CAWSVTSGGNEQFF; cdr3_nt: TGTGCCTGGAGTGTAACTAGCGGGGGGAATGAGCAGTTCTTC
clone_size: .; j_call: TRBJ2-7; v_call: TRBV5-1; d_call: TRBD1; cdr3_aa: CASSPLPGTAYEQYF; cdr3_nt: TGCGCCAGCAGCCCTCTCCCTGGGACAGCGTACGAGCAGTACTTC
clone_size: once; j_call: TRBJ2-2; v_call: TRBV3-1/TRBV3-2; d_call: .; cdr3_aa: CASSQSITGELFF; cdr3_nt: TGTGCCAGCAGCCAATCTATAACCGGGGAGCTGTTTTTT
clone_size: few; j_call: TRBJ2-2; v_call: TRBV4-1; d_call: TRBD1; cdr3_aa: CASSQGPGQGITGELFF; cdr3_nt: TGCGCCAGCAGCCAAGGACCGGGACAGGGAATCACCGGGGAGCTGTTTTTT
clone_size: .; j_call: TRBJ1-5; v_call: TRBV10-3; d_call: .; cdr3_aa: CAISERTASNQPQHF; cdr3_nt: TGTGCCATCAGTGAAAGGACAGCGAGCAATCAGCCCCAGCATTTT
clone_size: .; j_call: TRBJ2-7; v_call: TRBV10-3; d_call: .; cdr3_aa: CAISDLDSSQYF; cdr3_nt: TGTGCCATCAGTGATTTGGACAGCTCGCAGTACTTC
clone_size: .; j_call: TRBJ2-7; v_call: TRBV6-5; d_call: .; cdr3_aa: CASKGMVGEQYF; cdr3_nt: TGTGCCAGCAAGGGGATGGTGGGCGAGCAGTACTTC
clone_size: .; j_call: TRBJ1-5; v_call: TRBV15; d_call: .; cdr3_aa: CATSRENFSGQPQHF; cdr3_nt: TGTGCCACCAGCAGAGAAAATTTTTCGGGTCAGCCCCAGCATTTT
clone_size: .; j_call: TRBJ2-2; v_call: TRBV7-2; d_call: .; cdr3_aa: CASSIVPEGLTGELFF; cdr3_nt: TGTGCCAGCAGCATCGTCCCCGAGGGTTTGACCGGGGAGCTGTTTTTT
clone_size: .; j_call: TRBJ2-3; v_call: TRBV5-4; d_call: TRBD2; cdr3_aa: CASSLAGTSATDTQYF; cdr3_nt: TGTGCCAGCAGCTTGGCGGGGACTAGCGCCACAGATACGCAGTATTTT
clone_size: .; j_call: TRBJ2-3; v_call: TRBV5-1; d_call: .; cdr3_aa: CASSFLGGSTDTQYF; cdr3_nt: TGCGCCAGCAGCTTCTTAGGGGGAAGCACAGATACGCAGTATTTT
clone_size: .; j_call: TRBJ1-2; v_call: TRBV28; d_call: .; cdr3_aa: CASSFSFTGYTF; cdr3_nt: TGTGCCAGCAGTTTTAGTTTCACGGGCTACACCTTC
clone_size: .; j_call: TRBJ2-1; v_call: TRBV4-1; d_call: TRBD1; cdr3_aa: CASSQAGQGVEQFF; cdr3_nt: TGCGCCAGCAGCCAAGCTGGACAGGGGGTTGAGCAGTTCTTC
clone_size: .; j_call: TRBJ2-2; v_call: TRBV25-1; d_call: .; cdr3_aa: CASSELGGATGELFF; cdr3_nt: TGTGCCAGCAGTGAACTAGGGGGGGCCACCGGGGAGCTGTTTTTT
clone_size: .; j_call: TRBJ2-3; v_call: TRBV6-1; d_call: .; cdr3_aa: CASSAYPPGHNTDTQYF; cdr3_nt: TGTGCCAGCAGTGCATACCCGCCGGGACACAACACAGATACGCAGTATTTT
clone_size: few; j_call: TRBJ1-5; v_call: TRBV12-5; d_call: .; cdr3_aa: CASGLSRGGRTTNQPQHF; cdr3_nt: TGTGCTAGTGGTTTGTCCCGGGGTGGCAGAACAACCAATCAGCCCCAGCATTTT
clone_size: once; j_call: TRBJ1-1; v_call: TRBV19; d_call: TRBD1; cdr3_aa: CASSILGGQDFWTEAFF; cdr3_nt: TGTGCCAGTAGTATATTGGGCGGACAGGACTTTTGGACTGAAGCTTTCTTT
clone_size: .; j_call: TRBJ1-4; v_call: TRBV24-1; d_call: .; cdr3_aa: CATSESTATNEKLFF; cdr3_nt: TGTGCCACCAGTGAGTCGACAGCAACTAATGAAAAACTGTTTTTT
clone_size: .; j_call: TRBJ2-6; v_call: TRBV30; d_call: .; cdr3_aa: CAWSVSGYGANVLTF; cdr3_nt: TGTGCCTGGAGTGTGAGTGGTTATGGGGCCAACGTCCTGACTTTC
clone_size: many; j_call: TRBJ2-1; v_call: TRBV9; d_call: TRBD1; cdr3_aa: CASSNRDRSYNEQFF; cdr3_nt: TGTGCCAGCAGCAACCGGGACAGATCCTACAATGAGCAGTTCTTC
clone_size: .; j_call: TRBJ1-1; v_call: TRBV6-5; d_call: .; cdr3_aa: CASSRRDYGEAFF; cdr3_nt: TGTGCCAGCAGTCGTCGGGATTACGGCGAAGCTTTCTTT
clone_size: .; j_call: TRBJ2-3; v_call: TRBV19; d_call: TRBD1; cdr3_aa: CASSTTGLSTDTQYF; cdr3_nt: TGTGCCAGTAGTACGACAGGGTTAAGCACAGATACGCAGTATTTT
clone_size: once; j_call: TRBJ1-4; v_call: TRBV6-1; d_call: TRBD1; cdr3_aa: CASSESETGFKRLFF; cdr3_nt: TGTGCCAGCAGTGAGTCGGAGACAGGGTTTAAGAGACTGTTTTTT
clone_size: .; j_call: TRBJ2-1; v_call: TRBV11-3; d_call: TRBD2; cdr3_aa: CASSPGGAGGNEQFF; cdr3_nt: TGTGCCAGCAGCCCCGGGGGGGCGGGAGGGAATGAGCAGTTCTTC
clone_size: .; j_call: TRBJ2-5; v_call: TRBV1; d_call: .; cdr3_aa: CTSSPPAGLRGGETQYF; cdr3_nt: TGCACCAGCAGCCCCCCTGCCGGACTGAGGGGGGGGGAGACCCAGTACTTC
clone_size: .; j_call: TRBJ1-2; v_call: TRBV14; d_call: .; cdr3_aa: CASSQDQGFGYTF; cdr3_nt: TGTGCCAGCAGCCAAGATCAGGGGTTTGGCTACACCTTC
clone_size: .; j_call: TRBJ2-5; v_call: TRBV7-6; d_call: .; cdr3_aa: CASSQQGFETQYF; cdr3_nt: TGTGCCAGCAGCCAACAGGGTTTCGAGACCCAGTACTTC